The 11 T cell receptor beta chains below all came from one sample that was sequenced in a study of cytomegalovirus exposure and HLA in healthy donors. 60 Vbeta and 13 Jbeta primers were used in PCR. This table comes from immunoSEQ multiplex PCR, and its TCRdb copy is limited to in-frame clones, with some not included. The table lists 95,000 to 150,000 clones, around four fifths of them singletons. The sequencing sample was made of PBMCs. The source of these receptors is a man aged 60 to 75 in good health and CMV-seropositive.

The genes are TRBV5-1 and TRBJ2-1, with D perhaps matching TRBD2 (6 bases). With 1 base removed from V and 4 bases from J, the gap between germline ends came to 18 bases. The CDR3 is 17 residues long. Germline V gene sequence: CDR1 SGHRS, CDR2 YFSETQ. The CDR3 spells CASSLTTTGETYNEQFF. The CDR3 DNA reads TGCGCCAGCAGCTTGACGACGACGGGGGAAACTTACAATGAGCAGTTCTTC.

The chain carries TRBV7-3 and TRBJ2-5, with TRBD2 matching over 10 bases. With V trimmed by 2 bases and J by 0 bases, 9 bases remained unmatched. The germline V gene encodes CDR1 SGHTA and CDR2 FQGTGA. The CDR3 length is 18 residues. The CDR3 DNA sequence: TGTGCCAGCAGCTTAGCTTCTAGCGGGGGCCAAAACCAAGAGACCCAGTACTTC. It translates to CASSLASSGGQNQETQYF.

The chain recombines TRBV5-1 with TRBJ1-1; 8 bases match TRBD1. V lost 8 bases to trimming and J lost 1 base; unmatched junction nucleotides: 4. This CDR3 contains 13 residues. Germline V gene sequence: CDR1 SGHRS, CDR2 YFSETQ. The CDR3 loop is CASRGQANTEAFF. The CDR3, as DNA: TGCGCCAGTAGGGGACAGGCGAACACTGAAGCTTTCTTT. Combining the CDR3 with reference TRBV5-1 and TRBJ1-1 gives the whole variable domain KAGVTQTPRYLIKTRGQQVTLSCSPISGHRSVSWYQQTPGQGLQFLFEYFSETQRNKGNFPGRFSGRQFSNSRSEMNVSTLELGDSALYLCASRGQANTEAFFGQGTRLTVV.

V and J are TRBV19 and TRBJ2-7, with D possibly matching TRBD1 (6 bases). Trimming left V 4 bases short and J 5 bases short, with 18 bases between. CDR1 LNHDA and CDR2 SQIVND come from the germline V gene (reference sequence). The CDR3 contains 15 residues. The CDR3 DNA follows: TGTGCCAGTAGTAACCGGCCCGACAGGTTCGACGAGCAGTACTTC. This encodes CASSNRPDRFDEQYF. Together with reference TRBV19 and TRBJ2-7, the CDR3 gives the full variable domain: DGGITQSPKYLFRKEGQNVTLSCEQNLNHDAMYWYRQDPGQGLRLIYYSQIVNDFQKGDIAEGYSVSREKKESFPLTVTSAQKNPTAFYLCASSNRPDRFDEQYFGPGTRLTVT.

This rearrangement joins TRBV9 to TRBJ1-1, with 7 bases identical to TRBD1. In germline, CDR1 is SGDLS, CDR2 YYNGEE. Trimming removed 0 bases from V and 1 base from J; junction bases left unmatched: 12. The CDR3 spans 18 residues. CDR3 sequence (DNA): TGTGCCAGCAGCGTAGGAGATCCGGGACAGAGAAAGAACACTGAAGCTTTCTTT. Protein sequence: CASSVGDPGQRKNTEAFF.

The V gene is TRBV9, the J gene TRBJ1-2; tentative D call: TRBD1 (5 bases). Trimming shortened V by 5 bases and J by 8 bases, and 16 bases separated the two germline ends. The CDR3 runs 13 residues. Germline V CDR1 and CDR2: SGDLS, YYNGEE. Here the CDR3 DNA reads TGTGCCAGCAGTCTCCAGGGAGGGAGGGGCTACACCTTC. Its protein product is CASSLQGGRGYTF.

This CDR3 is CASTTGGSPLHF. CDR3 DNA: TGTGCCAGCACGACAGGGGGTTCACCCCTCCACTTT. The chain has TRBV2 and TRBJ1-6, with 9 nucleotides matching TRBD1. CDR1 is SNHLY, CDR2 FYNNEI, per germline. The CDR3 covers 12 residues. Trimming took 7 bases from V and 9 from J; bases not matched to a gene: 1.

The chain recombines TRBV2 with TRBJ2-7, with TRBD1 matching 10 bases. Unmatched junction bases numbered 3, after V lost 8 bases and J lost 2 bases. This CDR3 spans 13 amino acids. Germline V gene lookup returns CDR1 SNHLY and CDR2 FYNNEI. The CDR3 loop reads CASSGQGTYEQYF. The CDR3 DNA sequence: TGTGCCAGCTCGGGACAGGGGACCTACGAGCAGTACTTC.

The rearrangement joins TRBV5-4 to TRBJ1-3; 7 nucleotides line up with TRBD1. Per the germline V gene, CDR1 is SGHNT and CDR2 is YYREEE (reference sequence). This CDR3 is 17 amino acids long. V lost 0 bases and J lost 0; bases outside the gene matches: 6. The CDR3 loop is CASSLGQGPTSGNTIYF. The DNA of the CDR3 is TGTGCCAGCAGCTTGGGACAGGGTCCTACCTCTGGAAACACCATATATTTT.

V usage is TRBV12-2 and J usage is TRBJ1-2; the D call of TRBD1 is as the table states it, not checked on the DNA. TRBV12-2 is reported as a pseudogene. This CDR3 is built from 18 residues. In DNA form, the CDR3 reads TGTGCAAGTCGCTTGGGGATGGGACAGGGGCCGCCCGGATGGGGCTACACCTTC. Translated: CASRLGMGQGPPGWGYTF.

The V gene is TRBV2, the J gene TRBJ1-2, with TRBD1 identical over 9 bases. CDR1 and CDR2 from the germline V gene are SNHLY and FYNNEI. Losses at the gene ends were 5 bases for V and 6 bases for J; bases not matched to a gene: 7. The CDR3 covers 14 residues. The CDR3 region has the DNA TGTGCCAGCAGTCGGCAGGGACAGGGTGATGGCTACACCTTC. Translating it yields CASSRQGQGDGYTF.